This T cell receptor (beta chain) derives from a study of blood T cell repertoires in COVID-19. Only in-frame clones appear in the TCRdb table, and some are missing; sequencing was by immunoSEQ multiplex PCR. The table includes approximately 190,000 clones, around nine tenths detected once. This sequence was found in a woman between 40 and 50 years old who had recovered from COVID-19. The material sequenced was peripheral blood.

The chain's CDR3 is CASIIPQGGETQYF. The CDR3 DNA reads as TGTGCCAGCATAATCCCACAGGGGGGAGAGACCCAGTACTTC. This sequence joins TRBV2 and TRBJ2-5; 8 nucleotides match TRBD1. J lost 4 bases, V lost 7 bases, and 8 bases had no gene match. CDR3 length equals 14 residues. Germline V gene data show CDR1 as SNHLY and CDR2 as FYNNEI.